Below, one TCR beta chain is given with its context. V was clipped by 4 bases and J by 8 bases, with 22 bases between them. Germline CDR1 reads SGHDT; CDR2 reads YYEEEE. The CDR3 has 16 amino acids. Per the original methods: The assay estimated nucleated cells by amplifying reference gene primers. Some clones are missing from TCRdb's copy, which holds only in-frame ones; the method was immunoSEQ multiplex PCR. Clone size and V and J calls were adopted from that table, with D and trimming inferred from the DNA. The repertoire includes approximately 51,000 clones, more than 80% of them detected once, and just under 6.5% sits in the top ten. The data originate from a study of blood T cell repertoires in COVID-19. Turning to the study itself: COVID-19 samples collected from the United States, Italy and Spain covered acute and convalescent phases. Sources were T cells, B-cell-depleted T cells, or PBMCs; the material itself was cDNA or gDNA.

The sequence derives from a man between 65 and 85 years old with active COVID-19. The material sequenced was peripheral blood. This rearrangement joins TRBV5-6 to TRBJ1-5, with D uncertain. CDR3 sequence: CASSTRRNPPGEPQHF. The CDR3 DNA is TGTGCCAGCAGCACTCGCCGCAACCCTCCCGGGGAGCCCCAGCATTTT.